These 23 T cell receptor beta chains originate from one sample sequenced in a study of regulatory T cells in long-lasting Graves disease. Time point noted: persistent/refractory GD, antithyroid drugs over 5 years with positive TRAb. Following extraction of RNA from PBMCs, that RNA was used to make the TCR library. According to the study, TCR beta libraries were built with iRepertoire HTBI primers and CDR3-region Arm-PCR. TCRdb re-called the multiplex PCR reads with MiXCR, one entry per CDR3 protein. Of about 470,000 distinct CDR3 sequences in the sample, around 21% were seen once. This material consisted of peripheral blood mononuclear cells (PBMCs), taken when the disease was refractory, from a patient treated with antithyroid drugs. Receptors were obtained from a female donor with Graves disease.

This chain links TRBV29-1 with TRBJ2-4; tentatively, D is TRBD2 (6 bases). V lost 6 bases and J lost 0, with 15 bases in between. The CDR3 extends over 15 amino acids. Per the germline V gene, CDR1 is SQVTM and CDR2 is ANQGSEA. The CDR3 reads CSVATGTLAKNIQYF. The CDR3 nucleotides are TGCAGCGTGGCTACCGGGACTTTAGCCAAAAACATTCAGTACTTC.

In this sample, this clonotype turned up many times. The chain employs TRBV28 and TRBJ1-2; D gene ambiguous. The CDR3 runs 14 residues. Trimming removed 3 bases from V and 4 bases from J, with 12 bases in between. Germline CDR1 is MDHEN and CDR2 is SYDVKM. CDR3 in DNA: TGTGCCAGCAGTTTCCTAACAGAAATCTATGGCTACACCTTC. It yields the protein CASSFLTEIYGYTF.

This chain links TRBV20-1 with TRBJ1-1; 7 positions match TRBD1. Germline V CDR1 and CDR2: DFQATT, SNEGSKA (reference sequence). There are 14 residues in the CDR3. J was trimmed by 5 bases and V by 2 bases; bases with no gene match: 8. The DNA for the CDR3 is TGCAGTGCTAGAAGGCACAGGGGAAAAACTGAAGCTTTCTTT. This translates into CSARRHRGKTEAFF.

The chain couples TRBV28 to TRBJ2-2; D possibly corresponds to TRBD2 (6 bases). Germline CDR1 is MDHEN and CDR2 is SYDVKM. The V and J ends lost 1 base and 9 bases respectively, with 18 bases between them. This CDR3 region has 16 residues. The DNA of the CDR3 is TGTGCCAGCAGTTTATCAGGGACTGGCGGGAACTGGGAGCTGTTTTTT. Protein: CASSLSGTGGNWELFF.

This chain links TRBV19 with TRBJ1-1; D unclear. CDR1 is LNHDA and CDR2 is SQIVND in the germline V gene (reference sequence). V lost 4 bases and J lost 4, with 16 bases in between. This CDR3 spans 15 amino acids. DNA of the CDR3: TGTGCCAGTAGTACCGAAGAAGGACCGGGCACTGAAGCTTTCTTT. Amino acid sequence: CASSTEEGPGTEAFF. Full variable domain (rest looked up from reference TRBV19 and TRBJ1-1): DGGITQSPKYLFRKEGQNVTLSCEQNLNHDAMYWYRQDPGQGLRLIYYSQIVNDFQKGDIAEGYSVSREKKESFPLTVTSAQKNPTAFYLCASSTEEGPGTEAFFGQGTRLTVV.

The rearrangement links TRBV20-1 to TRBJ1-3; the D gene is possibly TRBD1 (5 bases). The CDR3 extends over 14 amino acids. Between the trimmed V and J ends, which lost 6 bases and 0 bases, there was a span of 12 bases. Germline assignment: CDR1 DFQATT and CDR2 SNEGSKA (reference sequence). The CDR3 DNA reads TGCAGTGCAACTTCAGGGTACTCTGGAAACACCATATATTTT. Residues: CSATSGYSGNTIYF.

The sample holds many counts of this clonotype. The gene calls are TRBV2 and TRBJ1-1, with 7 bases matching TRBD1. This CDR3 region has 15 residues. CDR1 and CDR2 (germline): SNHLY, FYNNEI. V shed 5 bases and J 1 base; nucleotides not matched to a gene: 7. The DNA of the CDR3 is TGTGCCAGCAGTAAGAAAAGGGGGCAGAACACTGAAGCTTTCTTT. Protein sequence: CASSKKRGQNTEAFF.

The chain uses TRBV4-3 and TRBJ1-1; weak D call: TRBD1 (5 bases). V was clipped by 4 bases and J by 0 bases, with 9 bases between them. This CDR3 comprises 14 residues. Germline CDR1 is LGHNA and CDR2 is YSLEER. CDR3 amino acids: CASSRQNMNTEAFF. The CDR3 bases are TGCGCCAGCAGCCGACAGAATATGAACACTGAAGCTTTCTTT.

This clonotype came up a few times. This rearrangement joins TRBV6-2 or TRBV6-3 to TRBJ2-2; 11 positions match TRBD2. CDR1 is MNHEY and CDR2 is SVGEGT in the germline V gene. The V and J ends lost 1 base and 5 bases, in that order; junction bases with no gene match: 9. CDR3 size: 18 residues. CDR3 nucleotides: TGTGCCAGCAGTTACTTCGGTAGCGGGAGGGGCGATACCGGGGAGCTGTTTTTT. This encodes CASSYFGSGRGDTGELFF.

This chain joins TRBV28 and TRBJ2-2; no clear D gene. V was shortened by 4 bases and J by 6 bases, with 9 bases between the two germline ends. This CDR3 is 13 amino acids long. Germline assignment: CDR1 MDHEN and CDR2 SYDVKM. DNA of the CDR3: TGTGCCAGCAGTTCCCCGATCTCCGGGGAGCTGTTTTTT. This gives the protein CASSSPISGELFF. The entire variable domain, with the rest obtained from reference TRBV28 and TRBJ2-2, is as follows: DVKVTQSSRYLVKRTGEKVFLECVQDMDHENMFWYRQDPGLGLRLIYFSYDVKMKEKGDIPEGYSVSREKKERFSLILESASTNQTSMYLCASSSPISGELFFGEGSRLTVL.

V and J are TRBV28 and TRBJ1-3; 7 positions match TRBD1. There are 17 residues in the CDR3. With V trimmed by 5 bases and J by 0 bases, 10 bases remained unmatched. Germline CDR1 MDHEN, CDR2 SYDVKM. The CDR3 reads CASSPHRQGLSGNTIYF. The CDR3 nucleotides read TGTGCCAGCAGTCCCCACCGACAGGGTCTCTCTGGAAACACCATATATTTT.

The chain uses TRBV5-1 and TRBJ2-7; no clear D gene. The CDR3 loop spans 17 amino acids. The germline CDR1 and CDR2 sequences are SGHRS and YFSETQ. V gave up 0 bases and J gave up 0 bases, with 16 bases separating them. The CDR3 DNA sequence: TGCGCCAGCAGCTTGGAGTACTTCAGGATAATCTCCTACGAGCAGTACTTC. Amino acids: CASSLEYFRIISYEQYF. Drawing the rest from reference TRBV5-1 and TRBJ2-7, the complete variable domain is KAGVTQTPRYLIKTRGQQVTLSCSPISGHRSVSWYQQTPGQGLQFLFEYFSETQRNKGNFPGRFSGRQFSNSRSEMNVSTLELGDSALYLCASSLEYFRIISYEQYFGPGTRLTVT.

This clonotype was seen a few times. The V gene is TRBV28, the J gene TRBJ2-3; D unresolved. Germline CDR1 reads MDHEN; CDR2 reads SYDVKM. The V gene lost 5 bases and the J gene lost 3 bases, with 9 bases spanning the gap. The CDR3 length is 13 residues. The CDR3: CASSPLWTDTQYF. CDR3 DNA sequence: TGTGCCAGCAGTCCCCTCTGGACAGATACGCAGTATTTT. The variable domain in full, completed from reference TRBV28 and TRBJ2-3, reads DVKVTQSSRYLVKRTGEKVFLECVQDMDHENMFWYRQDPGLGLRLIYFSYDVKMKEKGDIPEGYSVSREKKERFSLILESASTNQTSMYLCASSPLWTDTQYFGPGTRLTVL.

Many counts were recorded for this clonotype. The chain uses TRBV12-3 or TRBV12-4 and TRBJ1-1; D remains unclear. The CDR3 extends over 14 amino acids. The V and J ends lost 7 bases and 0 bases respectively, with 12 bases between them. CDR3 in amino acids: CASTLYGVNTEAFF. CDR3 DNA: TGTGCCAGCACTCTTTACGGGGTGAACACTGAAGCTTTCTTT.

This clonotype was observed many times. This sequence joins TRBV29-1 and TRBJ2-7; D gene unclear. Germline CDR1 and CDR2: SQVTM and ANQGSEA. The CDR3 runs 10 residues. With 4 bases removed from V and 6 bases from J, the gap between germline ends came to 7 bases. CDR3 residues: CSVGGREQYF. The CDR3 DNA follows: TGCAGCGTTGGTGGTCGCGAGCAGTACTTC.

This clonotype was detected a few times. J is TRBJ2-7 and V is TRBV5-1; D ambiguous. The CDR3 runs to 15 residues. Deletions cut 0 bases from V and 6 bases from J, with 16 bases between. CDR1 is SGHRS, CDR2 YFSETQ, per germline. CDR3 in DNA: TGCGCCAGCAGCTTGGAATCGGGTAGAGCAAGCGAGCAGTACTTC. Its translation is CASSLESGRASEQYF.

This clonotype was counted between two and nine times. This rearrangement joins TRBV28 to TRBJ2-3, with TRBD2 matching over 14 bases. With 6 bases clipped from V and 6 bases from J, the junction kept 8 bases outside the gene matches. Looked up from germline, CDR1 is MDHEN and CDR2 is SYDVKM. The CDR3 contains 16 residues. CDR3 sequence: CASRPETSGRVDTQYF. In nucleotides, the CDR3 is TGTGCCAGCAGACCGGAGACTAGCGGGAGGGTCGATACGCAGTATTTT. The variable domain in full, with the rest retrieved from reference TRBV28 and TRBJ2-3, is DVKVTQSSRYLVKRTGEKVFLECVQDMDHENMFWYRQDPGLGLRLIYFSYDVKMKEKGDIPEGYSVSREKKERFSLILESASTNQTSMYLCASRPETSGRVDTQYFGPGTRLTVL.

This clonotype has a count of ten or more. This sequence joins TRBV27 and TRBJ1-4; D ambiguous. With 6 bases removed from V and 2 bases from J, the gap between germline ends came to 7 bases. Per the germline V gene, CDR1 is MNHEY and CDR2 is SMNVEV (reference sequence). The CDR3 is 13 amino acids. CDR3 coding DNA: TGTGCCAGCAGCTCCTTCACTAATGAAAAACTGTTTTTT. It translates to CASSSFTNEKLFF.

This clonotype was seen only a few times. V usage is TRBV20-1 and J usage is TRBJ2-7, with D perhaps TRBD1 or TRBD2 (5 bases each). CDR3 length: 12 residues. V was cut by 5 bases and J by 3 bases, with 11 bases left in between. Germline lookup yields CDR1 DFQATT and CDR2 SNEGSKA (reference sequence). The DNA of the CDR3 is TGCAGTGCTGGAAGGGACCTCTACGAGCAGTACTTC. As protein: CSAGRDLYEQYF.

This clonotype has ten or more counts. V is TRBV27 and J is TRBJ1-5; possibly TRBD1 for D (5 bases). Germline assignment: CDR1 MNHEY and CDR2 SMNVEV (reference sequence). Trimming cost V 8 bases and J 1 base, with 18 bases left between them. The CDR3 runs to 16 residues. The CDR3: CASGFRGPSSNQPQHF. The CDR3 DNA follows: TGTGCCAGCGGGTTCCGGGGCCCCTCGAGCAATCAGCCCCAGCATTTT.

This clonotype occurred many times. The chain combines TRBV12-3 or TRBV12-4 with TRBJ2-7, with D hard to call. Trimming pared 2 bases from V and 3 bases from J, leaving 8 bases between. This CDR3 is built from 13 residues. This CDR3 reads CASSLLNRYEQYF. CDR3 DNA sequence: TGTGCCAGCAGTTTACTAAACCGCTACGAGCAGTACTTC.

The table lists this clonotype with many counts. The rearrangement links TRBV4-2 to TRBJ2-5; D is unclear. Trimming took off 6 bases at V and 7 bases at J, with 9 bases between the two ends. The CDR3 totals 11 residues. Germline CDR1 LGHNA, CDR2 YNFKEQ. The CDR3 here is CASSTEGTQYF. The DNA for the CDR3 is TGTGCCAGCAGTACCGAAGGGACCCAGTACTTC.

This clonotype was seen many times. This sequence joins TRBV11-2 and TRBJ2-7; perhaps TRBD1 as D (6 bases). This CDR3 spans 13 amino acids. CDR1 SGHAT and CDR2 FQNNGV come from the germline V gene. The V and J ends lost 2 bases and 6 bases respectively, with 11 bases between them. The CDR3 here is CASSLWTETEQYF. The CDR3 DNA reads TGTGCCAGCAGCTTATGGACAGAAACCGAGCAGTACTTC.